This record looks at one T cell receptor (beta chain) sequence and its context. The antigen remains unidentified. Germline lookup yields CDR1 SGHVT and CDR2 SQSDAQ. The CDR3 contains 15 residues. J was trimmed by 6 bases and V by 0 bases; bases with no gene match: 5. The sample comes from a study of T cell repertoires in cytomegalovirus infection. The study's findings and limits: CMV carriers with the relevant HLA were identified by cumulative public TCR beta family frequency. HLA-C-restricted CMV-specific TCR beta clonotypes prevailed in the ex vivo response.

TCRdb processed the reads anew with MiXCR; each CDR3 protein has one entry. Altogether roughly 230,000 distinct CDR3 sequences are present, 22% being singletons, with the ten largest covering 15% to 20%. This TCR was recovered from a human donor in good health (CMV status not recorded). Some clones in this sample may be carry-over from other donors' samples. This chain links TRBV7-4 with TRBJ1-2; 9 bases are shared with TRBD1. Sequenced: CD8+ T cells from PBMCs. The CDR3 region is CASSLAGQGTDGYTF. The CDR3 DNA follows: TGTGCCAGCAGCTTAGCCGGACAGGGGACGGATGGCTACACCTTC. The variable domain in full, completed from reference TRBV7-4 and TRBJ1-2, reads GAGVSQSPRYKVAKRGRDVALRCDSISGHVTLYWYRQTLGQGSEVLTYSQSDAQRDKSGRPSGRFSAERPERSVSTLKIQRTEQGDSAVYLCASSLAGQGTDGYTFGSGTRLTVV.